This T cell receptor (beta chain) was sequenced for a study of blood T cell repertoires in COVID-19. The wider study: Italy, Spain and the United States were the sources of the convalescent and acute COVID-19 samples. T cells, B-cell-depleted T cells, or PBMCs provided the cDNA or gDNA that served as material.

This clone was found a few times. CDR3 length: 16 amino acids. The germline CDR1 and CDR2 sequences are MDHEN and SYDVKM. V dropped 5 bases and J dropped 4 bases, with 18 bases sitting between them. As processed by the authors: Reference gene primer amplification gave nucleated cell count estimates. This table comes from immunoSEQ multiplex PCR, and its TCRdb copy is limited to in-frame clones, with some not included. That table supplies the V and J calls and clone size; D and trimming were determined from the DNA. The sample lists about 140,000 clones; roughly 90% were seen once. Sequences were obtained from peripheral blood. The chain employs TRBV28 and TRBJ2-4, with a possible D match to TRBD2 (7 bases). The TCR originated in a man aged 50 to 60 with active or convalescent COVID-19. The CDR3 nucleotides are TGTGCCAGCAGTCTTACGAGGGGGGGCCGTAAAAACATTCAGTACTTC. Translating it yields CASSLTRGGRKNIQYF.